These T cell receptor beta chains were read from a single sample in a study of blood T cell repertoires in COVID-19. Clones were read by immunoSEQ multiplex PCR, and TCRdb kept only the in-frame ones, dropping some. This sample has 350,000 to 450,000 clones; over 75% occur once, and the top ten carry about 1.5%. Sample: PBMCs or T cells enriched from blood (not recorded which). These TCRs come from a woman under 30 who had been exposed to COVID-19. Each CDR3 is given with its conserved first and last residue. D genes are given only for firm matches. Size is omitted from some rows. Given values are once, few, many or a class for expanded clones.

TRBJ2-2,TRBV9,once,TRBD1,TGTGCCAGCACAAGGACAGGGGACACCGGGGAGCTGTTTTTT,CASTRTGDTGELFF
TRBJ2-5,TRBV7-6,-,-,TGTGCCAGCAGCTTAGGTCAGGGGTTGACCCAAGAGACCCAGTACTTC,CASSLGQGLTQETQYF
TRBJ1-1,TRBV14,-,-,TGTGCCAGCAGCCAAGATTTAGGGGCAGGCGTGAACACTGAAGCTTTCTTT,CASSQDLGAGVNTEAFF
TRBJ2-3,TRBV20-1,-,-,TGCAGTGCTAGTAGTCTAGTCAGCTCAGATACGCAGTATTTT,CSASSLVSSDTQYF
TRBJ2-7,TRBV7-2,-,TRBD2,TGTGCCAGCAGCTCGACTAGCGTCTACGAGCAGTACTTC,CASSSTSVYEQYF
TRBJ1-5,TRBV6-6,-,-,TGTGCCAGCAGTCAACAGGTTAGCAATCAGCCCCAGCATTTT,CASSQQVSNQPQHF
TRBJ2-1,TRBV5-1,-,TRBD2,TGCGCCAGCAGCAGGACTAGCGGGGGGGCATCCGAGCAGTTCTTC,CASSRTSGGASEQFF
TRBJ2-1,TRBV14,-,-,TGTGCCAGCAGCCGGCTCTACAATGAGCAGTTCTTC,CASSRLYNEQFF
TRBJ1-2,TRBV7-9,-,-,TGTGCCAGCAGCTTAGACCACTCGTCGGGCTACACCTTC,CASSLDHSSGYTF
TRBJ2-7,TRBV15,-,TRBD2,TGTGCCACCAGCAGAGCGGGGGGACCGGGAGGGGCTAACGAGCAGTACTTC,CATSRAGGPGGANEQYF
TRBJ1-2,TRBV3-1/TRBV3-2,-,TRBD1,TGTGCCAGCAGCCGGGGACAGAACTATGGCTACACCTTC,CASSRGQNYGYTF
TRBJ2-7,TRBV20-1,-,-,TGCAGTGCTAGTAAGCGGGCCTACGAGCAGTACTTC,CSASKRAYEQYF
TRBJ1-2,TRBV18,-,-,TGTGCCAGCTCACCTGGGCAGGGGTTGGATGGCTACACCTTC,CASSPGQGLDGYTF
TRBJ1-4,TRBV4-1,-,-,TGCGCCAGCAGCCTACTATGGTATGACAGGACCAATGAAAAACTGTTTTTT,CASSLLWYDRTNEKLFF
TRBJ2-1,TRBV12-5,-,TRBD2,TGTGCTAGTGGTTTGAACACCGGGACTAGCCTCTATGAGCAGTTCTTC,CASGLNTGTSLYEQFF
TRBJ2-2,TRBV9,-,TRBD2,TGTGCCAGCAGCGTTTCGGGGGGGCCGTACACCGGGGAGCTGTTTTTT,CASSVSGGPYTGELFF
TRBJ1-5,TRBV27,-,-,TGTGCCAGCGGACGACCGGGACAGCCCCAGCATTTT,CASGRPGQPQHF
TRBJ2-2,TRBV13,-,-,TGTGCCAGCACCTTGGGGAGAGGCACCGGGGAGCTGTTTTTT,CASTLGRGTGELFF
TRBJ2-2,TRBV27,-,-,TGTGCCAGCAGTTCGCCCAGCTCTGGCGGGGATAACACCGGGGAGCTGTTTTTT,CASSSPSSGGDNTGELFF
TRBJ1-2,TRBV12-3/TRBV12-4,-,-,TGTGCCAGCAGTTTCGGCAGGCTGAGTGGCTACACCTTC,CASSFGRLSGYTF
TRBJ1-1,TRBV4-2,-,-,TGTGCCAGCAGCCAGGACCAGGGGAAGGACACTGAAGCTTTCTTT,CASSQDQGKDTEAFF
TRBJ2-7,TRBV11-2,-,TRBD1,TGTGCCAGCAGGTTAGGGACAGGGTACGAGCAGTACTTC,CASRLGTGYEQYF
TRBJ2-1,TRBV11-1,-,TRBD1,TGTGCCAGCAGCTCCAAGACAGGGAAGGGAAACAATGAGCAGTTCTTC,CASSSKTGKGNNEQFF
TRBJ1-1,TRBV18,few,TRBD1,TGTGCCAGCTCATCGACTACACAGGGGATGGGAGAAGCTTTCTTT,CASSSTTQGMGEAFF
TRBJ1-5,TRBV5-8,few,-,TGTGCCAGCAGCGGGGGGTATCAGCCCCAGCATTTT,CASSGGYQPQHF
TRBJ1-6,TRBV14,-,-,TGTGCCAGCAGCCAAGACCCCGCAGGTAGATCACCCCTCCACTTT,CASSQDPAGRSPLHF
TRBJ1-1,TRBV7-3,-,-,TGTGCCAGCAGCCCGACAGTCCCGAACACTGAAGCTTTCTTT,CASSPTVPNTEAFF
TRBJ2-3,TRBV5-6,-,-,TGTGCCAGCAGCCTAACAGATACGCAGTATTTT,CASSLTDTQYF
TRBJ2-7,TRBV13,-,-,TGTGCCAGCAGCCCCGGCCTCGGAGGTTCCTACGAGCAGTACTTC,CASSPGLGGSYEQYF
TRBJ2-3,TRBV18,-,TRBD1,TGTGCCAGCTCACGACAGGGGAGAGGCACATATACGCAGTATTTT,CASSRQGRGTYTQYF
TRBJ2-7,TRBV28,-,-,TGTGCCAGCAGTCCAGGGGAGCGGATCTGGGAGCAGTACTTC,CASSPGERIWEQYF